This T cell receptor (beta chain) was identified during a study of post-analysis software for immune sequencing data. Study in general: Relapsing-remitting, secondary progressive and progressive-relapsing multiple sclerosis courses were included.

Worth noting for this clonotype: Its specificity is unknown.

Libraries were made from TCR beta cDNA, and they carried unique molecular identifiers. TCRdb re-called the PCR reads with MiXCR, one entry per CDR3 protein. The sample holds approximately 630,000 distinct CDR3 sequences, about 60% seen once. General study results and limits: There was significantly lower normalized Chao1 diversity in multiple sclerosis patients than in controls. Patients showed TRBV5-6, TRBV5-1 and TRBV20-1 among a handful of TRBV segments more frequent than in controls.

Germline-derived CDR1 and CDR2 are MNHEY and SVGAGI. Trimming cost V 5 bases and J 4 bases, with 14 bases left between them. This CDR3 is built from 14 residues. Specimen: blood. The gene calls are TRBV6-5 and TRBJ1-2; tentative D call: TRBD1 (5 bases). This sequence was found in a girl aged 2 to 10 with multiple sclerosis. The DNA for the CDR3 is TGTGCCAGCAGTCCCGACAGATCCTTCTATGGCTACACCTTC. Translating gives CASSPDRSFYGYTF.